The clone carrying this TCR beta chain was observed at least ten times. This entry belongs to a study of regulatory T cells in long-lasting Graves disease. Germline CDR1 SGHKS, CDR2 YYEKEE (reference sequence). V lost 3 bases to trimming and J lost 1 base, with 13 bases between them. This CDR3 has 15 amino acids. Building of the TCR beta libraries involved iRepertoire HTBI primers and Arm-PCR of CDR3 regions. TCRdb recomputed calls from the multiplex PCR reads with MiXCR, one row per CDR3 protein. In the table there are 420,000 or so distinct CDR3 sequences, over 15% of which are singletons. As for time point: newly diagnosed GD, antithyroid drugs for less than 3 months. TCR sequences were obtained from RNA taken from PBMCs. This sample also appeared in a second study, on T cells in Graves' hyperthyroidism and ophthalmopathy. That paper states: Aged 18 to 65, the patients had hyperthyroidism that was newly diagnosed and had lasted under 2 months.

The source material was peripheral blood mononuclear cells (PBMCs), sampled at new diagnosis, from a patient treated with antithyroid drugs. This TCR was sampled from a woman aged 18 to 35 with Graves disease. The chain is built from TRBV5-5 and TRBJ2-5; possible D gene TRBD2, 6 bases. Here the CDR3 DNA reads TGTGCCAGCAGCTCCTCCGCGGGACGCCAAGAGACCCAGTACTTC. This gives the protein CASSSSAGRQETQYF.